Listed below are T cell receptor beta chains from one sample, sequenced in a study of T cell responses to AZD1222 COVID-19 vaccine. Repertoires were generated with immunoSEQ multiplex PCR, while TCRdb's copy carries only in-frame clones and drops some. Seen here are roughly 200,000 clones, approximately 93% observed once, and the top ten hold approximately 1.6%. The sequencing here drew on peripheral blood, taken 28 days after the second AZD1222 dose. Source of these receptors: an adult who received the AZD1222 COVID-19 vaccine. CDR3s include the opening cysteine and the closing phenylalanine or tryptophan. The D gene is left open where the match is weak. Size tells how often a clone was seen (once, few, many) or the class of an expanded clone, and some rows leave it out.

.,.,TRBV28,TRBJ2-6,CATRGRHPLSGANVLTF,TGTGCCACCCGGGGGAGGCATCCGCTCTCCGGGGCCAACGTCCTGACTTTC
.,.,TRBV27,TRBJ2-2,CASSFYRRANTGELFF,TGTGCCAGCAGTTTTTATAGGCGGGCGAACACCGGGGAGCTGTTTTTT
.,TRBD2,TRBV10-1,TRBJ2-2,CASSELAGFTGELFF,TGCGCCAGCAGTGAACTAGCGGGATTTACCGGGGAGCTGTTTTTT
.,.,TRBV23-1,TRBJ2-3,CAAGIQDTQYF,TGCGCCGCAGGGATTCAAGATACGCAGTATTTT
.,TRBD2,TRBV13,TRBJ2-7,CASSSPLAGEAYEQYF,TGTGCCAGCAGCTCCCCGTTAGCGGGTGAAGCCTACGAGCAGTACTTC
.,.,TRBV10-3,TRBJ2-1,CAIRDSTLNTEQFF,TGTGCCATCAGAGACTCGACTTTGAATACCGAGCAGTTCTTC
.,.,TRBV3-1/TRBV3-2,TRBJ1-5,CASSLTINQPQHF,TGTGCCAGCAGCCTTACAATCAATCAGCCCCAGCATTTT
.,TRBD1,TRBV11-2,TRBJ1-2,CASSLIKGTAIFHNYGYTF,TGTGCCAGCAGCTTAATAAAGGGGACAGCAATCTTCCATAACTATGGCTACACCTTC
.,.,TRBV19,TRBJ1-1,CASSIDPRQGLNTEAFF,TGTGCCAGTAGTATCGACCCGCGGCAGGGATTGAACACTGAAGCTTTCTTT
.,TRBD1,TRBV6-5,TRBJ1-4,CASRRGTGNEKLFF,TGTGCCAGCAGGCGAGGGACAGGGAATGAAAAACTGTTTTTT
.,TRBD2,TRBV7-2,TRBJ2-7,CASSLELAGVYEQYF,TGTGCCAGCAGCTTGGAACTAGCGGGTGTTTACGAGCAGTACTTC
.,.,TRBV18,TRBJ1-2,CASSPDKGGSYGYTF,TGTGCCAGCTCACCCGATAAAGGAGGGAGCTATGGCTACACCTTC
.,TRBD2,TRBV11-2,TRBJ2-1,CASSSERGPYNEQFF,TGTGCCAGCAGCTCCGAGCGGGGGCCCTACAATGAGCAGTTCTTC
.,TRBD1,TRBV3-1/TRBV3-2,TRBJ2-3,CASSPGTGAADTQYF,TGTGCCAGCAGCCCCGGGACAGGGGCGGCAGATACGCAGTATTTT
.,TRBD1,TRBV6-5,TRBJ1-1,CASSYRDRIFEAFF,TGTGCCAGCAGTTACCGGGACAGAATTTTTGAAGCTTTCTTT
.,.,TRBV7-2,TRBJ2-7,CASSPRDRSYEQYF,TGTGCCAGCAGCCCACGGGACCGATCCTACGAGCAGTACTTC
few,TRBD1,TRBV5-1,TRBJ1-3,CASSLGTAGNTIYF,TGCGCCAGCAGCCTCGGGACAGCTGGAAACACCATATATTTT
.,TRBD1,TRBV15,TRBJ2-7,CATSTGTVAIYEQYF,TGTGCCACCAGCACGGGGACAGTAGCGATCTACGAGCAGTACTTC
.,.,TRBV9,TRBJ2-7,CASRGLCYEQYF,TGTGCCAGCAGGGGGCTTTGCTACGAGCAGTACTTC
.,TRBD1,TRBV6-1,TRBJ1-2,CASSEITGDYGYTF,TGTGCCAGCAGTGAAATTACAGGGGATTATGGCTACACCTTC
.,.,TRBV25-1,TRBJ2-7,CASSDLGPGTYEQYF,TGTGCCAGCAGTGACCTGGGGCCGGGGACCTACGAGCAGTACTTC
.,.,TRBV7-9,TRBJ1-1,CASSLVPGTEAFF,TGTGCCAGCAGCTTAGTACCCGGGACTGAAGCTTTCTTT
.,.,TRBV25-1,TRBJ1-4,CASSGTESEKLFF,TGTGCCAGCAGTGGGACAGAAAGTGAAAAACTGTTTTTT
few,.,TRBV6-5,TRBJ1-2,CASDKWDGYGYTF,TGTGCCAGCGATAAATGGGACGGATATGGCTACACCTTC
.,.,TRBV13,TRBJ2-1,CASSSENEQFF,TGTGCCAGCAGCTCGGAGAATGAGCAGTTCTTC
.,.,TRBV14,TRBJ2-7,CASSQELSPYEQYF,TGTGCCAGCAGCCAAGAATTGTCACCCTACGAGCAGTACTTC
.,.,TRBV6-5,TRBJ1-2,CASSSAGAGGDGYTF,TGTGCCAGCAGTAGTGCAGGTGCAGGAGGCGATGGCTACACCTTC
.,.,TRBV30,TRBJ2-4,CAWSVQGANIQYF,TGTGCCTGGAGTGTACAAGGAGCGAACATTCAGTACTTC
.,.,TRBV25-1,TRBJ1-2,CASSEIGGVNYGYTF,TGTGCCAGCAGTGAAATAGGAGGGGTTAACTATGGCTACACCTTC
.,.,TRBV7-2,TRBJ1-5,CASSSFGQRSQPQHF,TGTGCCAGCAGCTCCTTTGGACAGCGCTCTCAGCCCCAGCATTTT
once,.,TRBV12-3/TRBV12-4,TRBJ1-2,CASSGTPGGYTF,TGTGCCAGCAGTGGGACGCCCGGAGGCTACACCTTC
.,.,TRBV7-9,TRBJ1-4,CASSLDSEKLFF,TGTGCCAGCAGCTTAGATAGTGAAAAACTGTTTTTT
.,TRBD1,TRBV3-1/TRBV3-2,TRBJ1-1,CASSRTRQGWGTEAFF,TGTGCCAGCAGCCGGACCCGACAGGGGTGGGGTACTGAAGCTTTCTTT
.,.,TRBV9,TRBJ1-2,CASSSTSFYGYTF,TGTGCCAGCAGCTCAACATCCTTCTATGGCTACACCTTC
.,.,TRBV5-1,TRBJ2-6,CASSDPGANSGANVLTF,TGCGCCAGCAGCGACCCGGGCGCTAACTCTGGGGCCAACGTCCTGACTTTC
.,.,TRBV11-2,TRBJ1-5,CASSLETGRQPQHF,TGTGCCAGCAGCTTAGAGACAGGTCGGCAGCCCCAGCATTTT